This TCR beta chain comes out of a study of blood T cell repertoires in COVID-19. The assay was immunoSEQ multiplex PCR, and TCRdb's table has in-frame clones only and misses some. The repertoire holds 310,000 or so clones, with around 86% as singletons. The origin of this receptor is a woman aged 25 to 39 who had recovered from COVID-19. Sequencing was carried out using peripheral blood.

The CDR3 DNA reads TGTGCCAGCGGCCGTGTACAAGAGACCCAGTACTTC. The encoded protein is CASGRVQETQYF. The chain joins TRBV2 to TRBJ2-5; D not resolved. Trimming cost V 8 bases and J 2 bases, with 9 bases left between them. Germline lookup yields CDR1 SNHLY and CDR2 FYNNEI. The CDR3 is 12 residues long.